This is a list of T cell receptor beta chains from one sample in a study of response to subunit inactivated influenza vaccine. TCRdb fed the RT-PCR reads into MiXCR, producing one record per CDR3 protein. The table records roughly 550,000 distinct CDR3 sequences, roughly a quarter of them present only once. These same records also appear under a second study, on T cells expressing NK-cell markers.

The sequences come from CD4+ T cells sorted from PBMCs, collected 12 days after vaccination. The receptors were sampled from a man in his fifties or sixties who received an inactivated influenza vaccine. CDR3s leave out the opening cysteine and the closing phenylalanine or tryptophan. Some rows have no size entry. The others give once, few or many, or a class for an expanded clone.

NA | TRBJ2-3 | TRBV24-1 | ATSDWAGLY
NA | TRBJ2-4 | TRBV12-3/TRBV12-4 | ASSPSDTIAKNIQY
NA | TRBJ1-1 | TRBV4-1 | ASSQWQGGTEAF
few | TRBJ2-2 | TRBV11-2 | ASSLAGRLYTGELF
NA | TRBJ2-1 | TRBV7-9 | ASSLVSELQF
NA | TRBJ1-6 | TRBV6-5 | ASSYSRDSPLH
NA | TRBJ2-7 | TRBV6-5 | ASSYLGLAGTGTPYEQY
few | TRBJ2-3 | TRBV4-2 | ASSHSSSTDTQY
NA | TRBJ2-7 | TRBV29-1 | SVEIGTERNPYEQY
large | TRBJ2-1 | TRBV10-3 | AISESIAGSRSSYNEQF
NA | TRBJ1-5 | TRBV12-3/TRBV12-4 | ASSSGWTQH
NA | TRBJ2-4 | TRBV28 | ASSPLAVIAKNIQY
few | TRBJ2-2 | TRBV19 | ATEDRATGELF
few | TRBJ2-1 | TRBV20-1 | SARGQTGSNEQF
few | TRBJ2-1 | TRBV2 | ASRLGGNEQF
NA | TRBJ2-1 | TRBV4-2 | ASSHAPDRGQGNEQF
once | TRBJ1-2 | TRBV28 | ASSSGTGQGYT
NA | TRBJ2-1 | TRBV5-1 | ASSQRQGNNEQF
few | TRBJ1-2 | TRBV3-1 | ASSQDLYYGYT
few | TRBJ1-4 | TRBV2 | ASQIRKSEKLF
NA | TRBJ1-5 | TRBV11-2 | ASSPRPNQPQH
few | TRBJ2-7 | TRBV7-2 | ASSLEPGIGYEQY
few | TRBJ2-7 | TRBV6-9 | AKGGETGKLEQY
NA | TRBJ2-7 | TRBV5-1 | ASSLGTAADEQY
NA | TRBJ2-5 | TRBV6-1 | ATSTGKSETQY
NA | TRBJ2-1 | TRBV20-1 | SAWTGSYNEQF
few | TRBJ1-6 | TRBV9 | ASSPRGHFNSPLH
NA | TRBJ2-7 | TRBV5-1 | ASSLNQANGEQY
NA | TRBJ2-1 | TRBV7-2 | ASNSRRGAYNEQF
many | TRBJ1-5 | TRBV7-9 | ASSGQANQPQH
NA | TRBJ1-5 | TRBV7-2 | ASSSTGGKFFQPQH
few | TRBJ2-1 | TRBV11-3 | ASSQGVYGEQF
NA | TRBJ2-7 | TRBV6-5 | ASSYRIGGIGELYEQY
few | TRBJ1-4 | TRBV4-3 | ASSQDGGAINEKLF
NA | TRBJ2-2 | TRBV20-1 | SARDSGTGELF
few | TRBJ2-1 | TRBV7-9 | ASSLGLAANEQF
few | TRBJ2-1 | TRBV7-2 | ASSPAGGGISEQF
NA | TRBJ2-3 | TRBV10-3 | AISESPVTVSTDTQY
many | TRBJ2-5 | TRBV5-5 | ASSFGPMVEETQY
NA | TRBJ2-1 | TRBV5-5 | ASRFGLALTNNEQF
few | TRBJ2-5 | TRBV20-1 | SAPDRGGQETQY
few | TRBJ2-1 | TRBV5-1 | ASSGTTPNEQF